The present T cell receptor beta chain was sequenced within a study of shared clonotypes between healthy human individuals. At the level of the study: Donors had three CD4 naive, three CD4 memory, two CD8 naive and one CD8 memory plate apiece. General study findings and limits: What naive subsets generally showed was a larger estimated richness than memory subsets showed.

Clones were sequenced by immunoSEQ multiplex PCR, and TCRdb holds only the in-frame ones, with some missing. The table includes around 1.9 million clones, 93% detected once. Naivety among CD8 cells was defined by CD45RO negativity and positive CCR7 selection, thereby excluding terminally differentiated effector memory CD45RA+ cells. With regard to this clone: Antigen specificity is unknown.

V shed 5 bases and J 6 bases; nucleotides not matched to a gene: 9. Per the germline V gene, CDR1 is LNHDA and CDR2 is SQIVND (reference sequence). This CDR3 contains 15 residues. The TCR sequence derives from a man aged 18 to 30 in good health. Some clones in this sample may be carry-over from other donors' samples. Sample: naive CD8+ T cells from PBMCs. The chain carries TRBV19 and TRBJ1-4, with 7 bases aligning to TRBD1. The CDR3 loop is CASSGYRGRDEKLFF. Written as DNA, the CDR3 is TGTGCCAGTAGTGGTTACAGGGGAAGGGATGAAAAACTGTTTTTT.